Listed below are T cell receptor beta chains from one sample, sequenced in a study of blood T cell repertoires in COVID-19. This table comes from immunoSEQ multiplex PCR, and its TCRdb copy is limited to in-frame clones, with some not included. The sample holds about 120,000 clones; around four fifths are singletons and the top ten take 2% to 2.5%. The sequencing input was peripheral blood. These TCRs come from a man younger than 40 with acute or convalescent COVID-19. Each CDR3 is given with its conserved first and last residue. The D gene is left open where the match is weak. Size tells how often a clone was seen (once, few, many) or the class of an expanded clone, and some rows leave it out.

d_gene	v_gene	j_gene	abundance	CDR3aa	CDR3nt
TRBD2	TRBV5-1	TRBJ2-3	-	CASSLVASGDLTSTDTQYF	TGCGCCAGCAGCCTGGTGGCTAGCGGGGATCTAACGAGCACAGATACGCAGTATTTT
TRBD1	TRBV4-3	TRBJ2-1	-	CASSRESGQAYNEQFF	TGCGCCAGCAGCCGAGAGTCCGGACAGGCCTACAATGAGCAGTTCTTC
TRBD2	TRBV9	TRBJ2-5	-	CASSPRDYSAQYF	TGTGCCAGCAGCCCCCGGGACTACTCCGCCCAGTACTTC
-	TRBV27	TRBJ2-1	-	CASSFRQGFYNEQFF	TGTGCCAGCAGTTTCAGGCAGGGGTTTTACAATGAGCAGTTCTTC
-	TRBV2	TRBJ2-6	-	CASSERAGANVLTF	TGTGCCAGCAGTGAGAGAGCGGGGGCCAACGTCCTGACTTTC
-	TRBV7-9	TRBJ1-1	-	CASSLGQVNTEAFF	TGTGCCAGCAGCTTAGGGCAGGTGAACACTGAAGCTTTCTTT
-	TRBV18	TRBJ2-3	-	CASSNQQAAQVTQYF	TGTGCCAGCTCCAACCAGCAGGCCGCACAGGTCACGCAGTATTTT
TRBD1	TRBV4-3	TRBJ1-1	once	CASSPDRVWTEAFF	TGCGCCAGCAGCCCGGACAGGGTGTGGACTGAAGCTTTCTTT
TRBD2	TRBV9	TRBJ2-1	-	CASSVDPQKLAGDLGQFF	TGTGCCAGCAGCGTAGACCCCCAGAAACTAGCGGGAGATCTCGGGCAGTTCTTC
TRBD2	TRBV7-8	TRBJ2-7	few	CASSLTSGAYEQYF	TGTGCCAGCAGCTTAACTAGCGGAGCCTACGAGCAGTACTTC
-	TRBV3-1/TRBV3-2	TRBJ2-2	-	CASSQDLRRGSTGELFF	TGTGCCAGCAGCCAAGATCTGCGGCGAGGATCCACCGGGGAGCTGTTTTTT
TRBD1	TRBV7-9	TRBJ2-4	-	CASSVPRGPPYF	TGTGCCAGCAGTGTTCCAAGGGGGCCGCCCTACTTC
-	TRBV7-2	TRBJ2-7	-	CASSLASGGVYEQYF	TGTGCCAGCAGCTTAGCGTCGGGCGGGGTCTACGAGCAGTACTTC
-	TRBV27	TRBJ1-2	-	CASSRAEYRANYGYTF	TGTGCCAGCAGCCGAGCGGAATACAGGGCCAACTATGGCTACACCTTC
-	TRBV19	TRBJ1-5	-	CASSIRESNQPQHF	TGTGCCAGTAGTATAAGGGAGAGCAATCAGCCCCAGCATTTT
-	TRBV30	TRBJ2-7	-	CAWNPGDTSYEQYF	TGTGCCTGGAACCCGGGGGATACCTCCTACGAGCAGTACTTC
TRBD1	TRBV18	TRBJ2-7	-	CASSPPTGDEQYF	TGTGCCAGCTCACCACCGACAGGGGACGAGCAGTACTTC
TRBD1	TRBV20-1	TRBJ1-6	-	CSASPLNRGSGSPLHF	TGCAGTGCTAGTCCGCTCAACAGGGGATCCGGTTCACCCCTCCACTTT
TRBD2	TRBV9	TRBJ2-3	-	CASSVDSGGLLDTQYF	TGTGCCAGCAGCGTAGATAGCGGGGGGCTACTGGATACGCAGTATTTT
-	TRBV19	TRBJ2-2	-	CASSIYSTGELFF	TGTGCCAGTAGTATATACTCTACCGGGGAGCTGTTTTTT
TRBD2	TRBV30	TRBJ2-5	-	CAWTRLAQETQYF	TGTGCCTGGACCCGACTAGCCCAAGAGACCCAGTACTTC
TRBD1	TRBV6-1	TRBJ2-1	-	CASSEKEGTGYNEQFF	TGTGCCAGCAGTGAAAAGGAGGGGACAGGTTACAATGAGCAGTTCTTC
-	TRBV11-1	TRBJ2-7	-	CASSLEAGKAYEQYF	TGTGCCAGCAGCTTAGAGGCAGGAAAGGCCTACGAGCAGTACTTC
TRBD1	TRBV27	TRBJ2-2	-	CASSSTGETGELFF	TGTGCCAGCAGTTCGACAGGGGAAACCGGGGAGCTGTTTTTT
-	TRBV4-2	TRBJ2-3	few	CASSQAKSGTDTQYF	TGTGCCAGCAGCCAAGCGAAAAGCGGCACAGATACGCAGTATTTT
-	TRBV4-1	TRBJ1-6	-	CASSQVEGTNSPLHF	TGCGCCAGCAGCCAAGTAGAGGGCACTAATTCACCCCTCCACTTT
TRBD1	TRBV28	TRBJ1-2	-	CASSPIVGQGPYGYTF	TGTGCCAGCAGTCCGATAGTGGGACAGGGGCCCTATGGCTACACCTTC
-	TRBV14	TRBJ1-2	-	CASSPRGIIYGYTF	TGTGCCAGCAGCCCCCGGGGAATAATCTATGGCTACACCTTC
TRBD1	TRBV9	TRBJ1-1	-	CASSVGPGGTMHTEAFF	TGTGCCAGCAGCGTAGGTCCAGGGGGCACCATGCACACTGAAGCTTTCTTT
TRBD2	TRBV5-1	TRBJ2-5	once	CASSLAGSGRKGETQYF	TGCGCCAGCAGCTTGGCTGGTAGCGGGAGGAAGGGAGAGACCCAGTACTTC
TRBD1	TRBV2	TRBJ1-4	-	CASRAGQVEGEKLFF	TGTGCCAGCAGGGCCGGACAGGTCGAAGGTGAAAAACTGTTTTTT
-	TRBV7-3	TRBJ1-1	-	CASSLDGDTEAFF	TGTGCCAGCAGCTTAGACGGGGACACTGAAGCTTTCTTT
-	TRBV5-1	TRBJ2-5	-	CASFSPDQETQYF	TGCGCCAGCTTCTCCCCGGACCAAGAGACCCAGTACTTC
-	TRBV19	TRBJ1-2	-	CASSMGSFYGYTF	TGTGCCAGTAGTATGGGTAGCTTCTATGGCTACACCTTC
-	TRBV11-2	TRBJ2-7	-	CASSLGTGVYEQYF	TGTGCCAGCAGCTTAGGGACGGGAGTCTACGAGCAGTACTTC
-	TRBV5-1	TRBJ2-1	-	CASSFFAAEQGTGEQFF	TGCGCCAGCAGCTTTTTTGCGGCTGAACAGGGAACGGGTGAGCAGTTCTTC
TRBD1	TRBV5-1	TRBJ1-2	once	CASSPTGRTGYYGYTF	TGCGCCAGCAGCCCTACGGGTCGGACAGGCTACTATGGCTACACCTTC
TRBD1	TRBV6-1	TRBJ2-5	once	CASSEAKNRGRETQYF	TGTGCCAGCAGTGAAGCAAAAAATAGGGGGCGGGAGACCCAGTACTTC
-	TRBV7-8	TRBJ2-3	-	CASSARVGRGNTDTQYF	TGTGCCAGCAGCGCGAGGGTTGGCAGGGGTAACACAGATACGCAGTATTTT
-	TRBV5-6	TRBJ1-6	-	CASSAGLKGSPLHF	TGTGCCAGCAGCGCGGGACTAAAGGGTTCACCCCTCCACTTT
-	TRBV4-3	TRBJ1-6	-	CASSPQRGFGDSPLHF	TGCGCCAGCAGCCCCCAGAGAGGGTTTGGGGATTCACCCCTCCACTTT
-	TRBV7-8	TRBJ2-7	-	CASSLVMGAGEQYF	TGTGCCAGCAGCTTAGTTATGGGGGCAGGAGAGCAGTACTTC
TRBD2	TRBV27	TRBJ2-3	-	CASSSLTSGYTDTQYF	TGTGCCAGCAGTTCCCTAACTAGCGGTTACACAGATACGCAGTATTTT
-	TRBV7-2	TRBJ2-1	-	CASSLGPWNEQFF	TGTGCCAGCAGCTTGGGCCCTTGGAATGAGCAGTTCTTC
-	TRBV4-3	TRBJ1-1	-	CASSQDFQTFDEAFF	TGCGCCAGCAGCCAAGATTTTCAAACATTTGATGAAGCTTTCTTT
TRBD1	TRBV5-1	TRBJ1-5	-	CASSQTGGGNQPQHF	TGCGCCAGCAGCCAAACAGGGGGCGGCAATCAGCCCCAGCATTTT
-	TRBV5-5	TRBJ1-2	-	CASSQGLGDYGYTF	TGTGCCAGCAGCCAGGGGCTAGGGGACTATGGCTACACCTTC
TRBD1	TRBV9	TRBJ2-3	-	CASTKQGAESTDTQYF	TGTGCCAGCACCAAACAGGGGGCTGAAAGCACAGATACGCAGTATTTT
-	TRBV6-5	TRBJ1-5	-	CASSRTPGGNQPQHF	TGTGCCAGCAGTAGGACCCCAGGGGGCAATCAGCCCCAGCATTTT
TRBD1	TRBV3-1/TRBV3-2	TRBJ2-7	-	CASSQDSGQGASEQYF	TGTGCCAGCAGCCAAGATTCGGGACAGGGAGCATCCGAGCAGTACTTC
TRBD2	TRBV30	TRBJ2-1	-	CAWSVGAGLYNEQFF	TGTGCCTGGAGTGTAGGGGCGGGACTATACAATGAGCAGTTCTTC
TRBD1	TRBV2	TRBJ1-2	-	CASRNRDRGLYGYTF	TGTGCCAGCAGAAACCGGGACAGGGGGCTCTATGGCTACACCTTC
-	TRBV6-2/TRBV6-3	TRBJ1-5	-	CASSYREYNQPQHF	TGTGCCAGCAGTTACCGGGAGTATAATCAGCCCCAGCATTTT
-	TRBV6-5	TRBJ2-7	few	CASSYRRTSPYEQYF	TGTGCCAGCAGTTACCGAAGAACTAGCCCCTACGAGCAGTACTTC
-	TRBV29-1	TRBJ2-2	few	CSVEFLALGAPPGELFF	TGCAGCGTTGAATTCCTAGCGTTAGGGGCGCCACCCGGGGAGCTGTTTTTT
TRBD2	TRBV4-1	TRBJ2-1	once	CASRLSGSSYNEQFF	TGCGCCAGCAGACTCAGCGGGAGCTCCTACAATGAGCAGTTCTTC
TRBD2	TRBV24-1	TRBJ2-1	-	CATSDSRTSGRDEQFF	TGTGCCACCAGTGATTCACGGACTAGCGGGAGGGATGAGCAGTTCTTC
TRBD1	TRBV3-1/TRBV3-2	TRBJ1-4	few	CASSPLRTGGNEKLFF	TGTGCCAGCAGCCCCCTTAGGACAGGGGGTAATGAAAAACTGTTTTTT
-	TRBV4-3	TRBJ2-2	-	CASSQGQNTGELFF	TGCGCCAGCAGCCAAGGACAAAACACCGGGGAGCTGTTTTTT
-	TRBV6-2/TRBV6-3	TRBJ1-5	-	CASSYSAGLPQHF	TGTGCCAGCAGTTACTCGGCGGGGCTCCCCCAGCATTTT